Listed here are 17 T cell receptor beta chains from one sample, sequenced in a study of shared clonotypes between healthy human individuals. Naivety among CD8 cells was defined by CD45RO negativity and positive CCR7 selection, thereby excluding terminally differentiated effector memory CD45RA+ cells. The protocol was immunoSEQ multiplex PCR, while the TCRdb copy is restricted to in-frame clones and leaves out a portion. The data show about 2.1 million clones, with around 93% seen just once and more than 1.5% held by the top ten. Sequenced sample: naive CD8+ T cells from PBMCs. These receptors were taken from a young man in good health. Some clones in this sample may be carry-over from other donors' samples.

The chain recombines TRBV6-4 with TRBJ2-1; 12 nucleotides agree with TRBD2. Trimming took 6 bases from V and 7 from J; bases not matched to a gene: 7. The germline V gene encodes CDR1 MRHNA and CDR2 SNTAGT. The CDR3 spans 15 residues. CDR3 region: CASSPLAGGWNEQFF. CDR3 DNA: TGTGCCAGCAGCCCCCTAGCGGGAGGGTGGAATGAGCAGTTCTTC.

The chain carries TRBV28 and TRBJ1-3; no definite D call. V dropped 6 bases and J dropped 0 bases, with 18 bases sitting between them. Germline assignment: CDR1 MDHEN and CDR2 SYDVKM. The CDR3 spans 17 residues. CDR3 amino acids: CASRPLATGTSGNTIYF. CDR3 nucleotides: TGTGCCAGCAGGCCTCTTGCGACCGGTACCTCTGGAAACACCATATATTTT.

The J gene is TRBJ2-7, the V gene TRBV6-6; TRBD2 matches 7 bases. CDR1 is MNHNY and CDR2 is SVGAGI in the germline V gene (reference sequence). J was trimmed by 4 bases and V by 8 bases; bases with no gene match: 11. This CDR3 comprises 14 residues. The chain's CDR3 is CASGEGPFPYEQYF. CDR3 coding DNA: TGTGCCAGCGGGGAGGGGCCCTTCCCGTACGAGCAGTACTTC.

On this clone: The identical CDR3 is also encoded by other nucleotide sequences in the sample. The chain carries TRBV6-5 and TRBJ2-1; D assignment may be TRBD1 or TRBD2 (5 bases each). The CDR3 has 14 residues. Trimming stripped 3 bases from V and 3 bases from J, with 9 bases between. CDR1 is MNHEY, CDR2 SVGAGI, per germline. The CDR3 bases are TGTGCCAGCAGTTATGGGGGAAACTACAATGAGCAGTTCTTC. It is translated as CASSYGGNYNEQFF.

This rearrangement joins TRBV7-9 to TRBJ2-1, with a tentative D call TRBD2 (5 bases). The CDR3 is 17 residues long. Germline-derived CDR1 and CDR2 are SEHNR and FQNEAQ (reference sequence). Trimming shortened V by 5 bases and J by 7 bases, and 24 bases separated the two germline ends. The CDR3 protein is CASSTYIDDLRGNEQFF. The DNA of the CDR3 is TGTGCCAGCAGCACCTATATCGACGATCTAAGAGGGAATGAGCAGTTCTTC.

The chain employs TRBV19 and TRBJ1-5, with a possible D match to TRBD1 (6 bases). The germline V and J ends were trimmed by 5 bases and 4 bases, with 12 bases remaining between them. Germline V CDR1 and CDR2: LNHDA, SQIVND (reference sequence). CDR3 length equals 14 residues. CDR3 DNA: TGTGCCAGTAGTCTAAGGACAGCAAATCAGCCCCAGCATTTT. Translation: CASSLRTANQPQHF.

The V and J genes are TRBV7-2 and TRBJ2-7; D possibly corresponds to TRBD2 (6 bases). V shed 2 bases and J shed 4 bases, with 9 bases lying between them. Germline V gene sequence: CDR1 SGHTA, CDR2 FQGNSA. The CDR3 has 13 residues. The CDR3 DNA follows: TGTGCCAGCAGCTTATTAGCGGTTTACGAGCAGTACTTC. Amino acids: CASSLLAVYEQYF.

The chain combines TRBV4-3 with TRBJ2-1; D not resolved. The CDR3 totals 17 residues. The V gene's germline CDR1 is LGHNA and CDR2 YSLEER. Trimming took 0 bases from V and 2 from J, leaving 14 bases between them. For the CDR3, the DNA is TGCGCCAGCAGCCAAGACTGGCGGACCTCACCCTACAATGAGCAGTTCTTC. This gives the protein CASSQDWRTSPYNEQFF.

A single count supports this clone. The rearrangement links TRBV27 to TRBJ1-5; a weak D match, TRBD1 (5 bases). Germline CDR1 and CDR2: MNHEY and SMNVEV (reference sequence). The CDR3 is 14 amino acids. Trimming took 2 bases from V and 3 from J, leaving 8 bases between them. The CDR3 loop is CASSLTRVNQPQHF. The DNA of the CDR3 is TGTGCCAGCAGTTTAACCAGGGTCAATCAGCCCCAGCATTTT.

The chain combines TRBV13 with TRBJ2-2, with 7 bases matching TRBD2. The CDR3 runs to 16 residues. Trimming removed 3 bases from V and 6 bases from J; junction bases left unmatched: 10. The germline gives CDR1 PRHDT, CDR2 FYEKMQ (reference sequence). The CDR3 spells CASSFISGMSPGELFF. DNA of the CDR3: TGTGCCAGCAGCTTTATAAGCGGGATGTCGCCCGGGGAGCTGTTTTTT.

The rearrangement uses TRBV28 and TRBJ1-2; D remains ambiguous. The ends were cut back, 6 bases at V and 2 bases at J, with 7 bases in the middle. The CDR3 consists of 12 residues. Germline loops: CDR1 MDHEN, CDR2 SYDVKM. Written as DNA, the CDR3 is TGTGCCAGCAGCCCGGAGAACTATGGCTACACCTTC. This codes for CASSPENYGYTF.

The rearrangement joins TRBV2 to TRBJ2-3, with 11 bases that match TRBD2. Looked up from germline, CDR1 is SNHLY and CDR2 is FYNNEI. Trimming took 8 bases from V and 3 from J; bases not matched to a gene: 13. The CDR3 has 17 amino acids. This chain's CDR3 is CASDQSTSGVGTDTQYF. The CDR3 DNA sequence: TGTGCCAGCGATCAATCGACTAGCGGGGTTGGGACAGATACGCAGTATTTT.

The rearrangement joins TRBV27 to TRBJ2-2; D might be TRBD2 (5 bases). This CDR3 has 16 amino acids. Germline V lookup: CDR1 MNHEY, CDR2 SMNVEV (reference sequence). Trimming took 7 bases from V and 6 from J, leaving 21 bases between them. CDR3 residues: CASTPGSYGVPGELFF. The CDR3 nucleotides read TGTGCCAGCACCCCTGGGTCATACGGGGTCCCCGGGGAGCTGTTTTTT.

The rearrangement uses TRBV4-1 and TRBJ1-2, with D tentatively TRBD1 (5 bases). Trimming removed 0 bases from V and 5 bases from J, with 19 bases in between. CDR1 is MGHRA, CDR2 YSYEKL, per germline. This CDR3 has 17 residues. CDR3 sequence (DNA): TGCGCCAGCAGCCAAGAAGGGGTGGGCCGACGCTTTTATGGCTACACCTTC. Protein sequence: CASSQEGVGRRFYGYTF.

This chain connects TRBV20-1 to TRBJ2-7, with D tentatively TRBD1 (5 bases). CDR3 length: 11 amino acids. V shed 2 bases and J shed 7 bases, with 9 bases lying between them. CDR1 is DFQATT, CDR2 SNEGSKA, per germline (reference sequence). In nucleotides, the CDR3 is TGCAGTGCTAGATGGGCAGGGGAGCAGTACTTC. This translates into CSARWAGEQYF.

The genes are TRBV28 and TRBJ2-5, with D unresolved. V gave up 3 bases and J gave up 1 base, with 12 bases separating them. This CDR3 spans 15 amino acids. Germline loops: CDR1 MDHEN, CDR2 SYDVKM. The CDR3 sequence: CASSLYTSTQETQYF. The CDR3 DNA sequence: TGTGCCAGCAGTTTGTATACATCGACCCAAGAGACCCAGTACTTC. Full variable domain (missing parts from reference TRBV28 and TRBJ2-5): DVKVTQSSRYLVKRTGEKVFLECVQDMDHENMFWYRQDPGLGLRLIYFSYDVKMKEKGDIPEGYSVSREKKERFSLILESASTNQTSMYLCASSLYTSTQETQYFGPGTRLLVL.

Points on this clone: Different DNA sequences within this sample yield the same CDR3. V usage is TRBV6-5 and J usage is TRBJ2-7; D call uncertain. V shed 0 bases and J shed 3 bases, with 6 bases lying between them. This CDR3 spans 13 amino acids. The germline V gene has CDR1 MNHEY and CDR2 SVGAGI. DNA of the CDR3: TGTGCCAGCAGTTACTCGATCAGCTACGAGCAGTACTTC. Protein sequence: CASSYSISYEQYF.